The 14 T cell receptor beta chains below all came from one sample that was sequenced in a study of graft-versus-host responses after intestinal transplantation. Libraries were prepared by immunoSEQ multiplex PCR; TCRdb keeps only in-frame clonotypes and omits some of them. The table has tens of thousands of clones, about 90% seen once. Source: PBMCs, taken almost 120 days after intestinal transplantation. These TCRs come from a human patient who received an intestinal transplant, so some T cells may come from the graft donor.

This clone was found once. V usage is TRBV19 and J usage is TRBJ2-2; D is uncertain. The germline V and J ends were trimmed by 5 bases and 3 bases, with 7 bases remaining between them. This CDR3 is 13 amino acids long. CDR1 and CDR2 from the germline V gene are LNHDA and SQIVND (reference sequence). The CDR3: CASSQVHTGELFF. Written as DNA, the CDR3 is TGTGCCAGTAGTCAGGTTCACACCGGGGAGCTGTTTTTT.

This chain joins TRBV10-1 and TRBJ2-7; maybe TRBD1 (6 bases). This CDR3 has 12 amino acids. V lost 6 bases, J lost 6 bases, and 12 bases lay in between. Germline values: CDR1 WNHNN, CDR2 SYGVQD (reference sequence). CDR3 DNA sequence: TGCGCCAGCAGAGCGGCAGGGGTCGAGCAGTACTTC. Its protein product is CASRAAGVEQYF.

The V gene is TRBV5-1, the J gene TRBJ2-7; TRBD1 is a possible D gene (6 bases). Germline CDR1 and CDR2: SGHRS and YFSETQ. This CDR3 comprises 15 residues. Trimming took 0 bases from V and 0 from J, leaving 10 bases between them. CDR3 loop: CASSLEQGISYEQYF. In nucleotides, the CDR3 is TGCGCCAGCAGCTTGGAGCAGGGGATCTCCTACGAGCAGTACTTC.

The rearrangement links TRBV5-1 to TRBJ2-5; D is tentatively TRBD1 or TRBD2 (6 bases each). The CDR3 spans 16 residues. V gave up 0 bases and J gave up 4 bases, with 16 bases separating them. Looked up from germline, CDR1 is SGHRS and CDR2 is YFSETQ. The CDR3 nucleotides read TGCGCCAGCAGCTTGGAGGTCGGTGGGGGGCGAGAGACCCAGTACTTC. Protein sequence: CASSLEVGGGRETQYF.

J is TRBJ2-2 and V is TRBV27; D ambiguous. CDR1 is MNHEY and CDR2 is SMNVEV in the germline V gene (reference sequence). There are 18 residues in the CDR3. Trimming pared 0 bases from V and 1 base from J, leaving 15 bases between. The CDR3, as DNA: TGTGCCAGCAGTTTATCCCTCGGTTGGAGCGAGAACACCGGGGAGCTGTTTTTT. It codes for CASSLSLGWSENTGELFF.

A remark on this clone: One end of the junction is discordant with germline, which a read error may explain. The V gene is TRBV6-1, the J gene TRBJ2-3; maybe TRBD1 (6 bases). CDR3 size: 13 residues. Germline V CDR1 and CDR2: MNHNS, SASEGT. The CDR3: CACRGGRTDTQYF. CDR3 DNA: TGTGCCTGCAGAGGGGGTCGCACAGATACGCAGTATTTT.

In DNA form, the CDR3 reads TGCGCCAGCAGTCAATTTGAAAGAGAGGGCTACGAGCAGTACTTC. It yields the protein CASSQFEREGYEQYF. The chain links TRBV23-1 to TRBJ2-7, with a weak D call TRBD2 (5 bases). TRBV23-1 is an open reading frame whose function is uncertain. This CDR3 comprises 15 residues. Trimming took 1 base from V and 3 from J, leaving 13 bases between them.

V usage is TRBV6-6 and J usage is TRBJ2-3; D is undetermined. V dropped 2 bases and J dropped 1 base, with 7 bases sitting between them. CDR1 and CDR2 from the germline V gene are MNHNY and SVGAGI (reference sequence). The CDR3 is made up of 14 amino acids. The CDR3 DNA sequence: TGTGCCAGCAGTTACCTGGTCGGCACAGATACGCAGTATTTT. Residues: CASSYLVGTDTQYF.

The chain uses TRBV18 and TRBJ1-6, with a tentative D call TRBD1 (5 bases). Germline CDR1 reads KGHSH; CDR2 reads LQKENI. V lost 2 bases to trimming and J lost 1 base, with 15 bases between them. This CDR3 is 18 amino acids long. DNA for the CDR3: TGTGCCAGCTCACCAGGGATGTTAGGGGCTTCCTATAATTCACCCCTCCACTTT. It translates to CASSPGMLGASYNSPLHF.

This chain uses TRBV7-6 with TRBJ2-2; possible D gene TRBD2, 6 bases. V lost 4 bases and J lost 5, with 17 bases in between. Germline CDR1 and CDR2: SGHVS and FNYEAQ. The CDR3 loop spans 16 amino acids. The CDR3 region is CASSSKAGTVTGELFF. CDR3 in DNA: TGTGCCAGCAGCTCCAAGGCGGGGACGGTGACCGGGGAGCTGTTTTTT.

Details on this clone: A read error may account for a junction end that differs from germline. The chain recombines TRBV7-7 with TRBJ2-1; D possibly corresponds to TRBD1 (5 bases). The CDR3 loop spans 13 amino acids. CDR1 SSHAT and CDR2 FNYEAQ come from the germline V gene (reference sequence). The CDR3 bases are TGTGCTAGCAGCTTAGAGACAGACAATGAGCAGTTCTTC. Its protein is CASSLETDNEQFF.

By share, this clone ranks as medium-sized. The chain links TRBV19 to TRBJ1-1, with a possible D match to TRBD1 (5 bases). Per the germline V gene, CDR1 is LNHDA and CDR2 is SQIVND (reference sequence). This CDR3 has 12 amino acids. Trimming removed 4 bases from V and 10 bases from J, with 13 bases in between. CDR3 region: CASSRPTEVAFF. CDR3 nucleotide sequence: TGTGCCAGTAGTAGGCCGACAGAGGTAGCTTTCTTT.

The rearrangement links TRBV7-9 to TRBJ2-7; D remains unclear. The V and J ends lost 5 bases and 3 bases respectively, with 23 bases between them. This CDR3 is built from 17 residues. CDR1 is SEHNR and CDR2 is FQNEAQ in the germline V gene (reference sequence). The CDR3 DNA sequence: TGTGCCAGCAGCAACCAAATCTCCGCTGGAGCCTTCTACGAGCAGTACTTC. This translates into CASSNQISAGAFYEQYF.

This chain joins TRBV7-2 and TRBJ1-5, with D possibly matching TRBD1 (5 bases). Germline V gives CDR1 SGHTA, CDR2 FQGNSA. The V end lost 3 bases, the J end lost 7 bases, and 13 bases lay between the germline ends. The CDR3 is 14 amino acids. For the CDR3, the DNA is TGTGCCAGCAGCTTCCGGGACGGATGGCAGCCCCAGCATTTT. It translates to CASSFRDGWQPQHF.